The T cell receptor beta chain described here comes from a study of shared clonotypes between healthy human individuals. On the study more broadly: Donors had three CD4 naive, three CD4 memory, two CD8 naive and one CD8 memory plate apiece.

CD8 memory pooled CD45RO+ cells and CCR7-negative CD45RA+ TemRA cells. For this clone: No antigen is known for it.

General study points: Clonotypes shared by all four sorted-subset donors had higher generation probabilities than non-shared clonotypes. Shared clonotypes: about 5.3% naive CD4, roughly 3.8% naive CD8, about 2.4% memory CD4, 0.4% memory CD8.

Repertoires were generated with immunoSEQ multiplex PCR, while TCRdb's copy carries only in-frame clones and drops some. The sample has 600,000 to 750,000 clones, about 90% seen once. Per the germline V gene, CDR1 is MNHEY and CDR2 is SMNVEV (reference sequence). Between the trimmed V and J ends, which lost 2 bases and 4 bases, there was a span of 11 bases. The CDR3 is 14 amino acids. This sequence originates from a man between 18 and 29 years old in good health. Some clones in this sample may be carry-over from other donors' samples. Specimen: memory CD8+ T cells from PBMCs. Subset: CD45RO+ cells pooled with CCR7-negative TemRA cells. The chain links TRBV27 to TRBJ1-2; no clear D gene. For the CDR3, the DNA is TGTGCCAGCAGTTTAAGCCCCTGGGGCTATGGCTACACCTTC. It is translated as CASSLSPWGYGYTF.